This record looks at one T cell receptor (beta chain) sequence and its context. Its antigen is not known. The source of the sample is a study of shared clonotypes between healthy human individuals. The overall study: Sampling drew on donors who were a couple of women and a few men aged 18 to 49. Plates per donor: three CD4 naive, three CD4 memory, two CD8 naive, one CD8 memory.

Data came from immunoSEQ multiplex PCR; TCRdb stores just in-frame clones and leaves some out. Counted here are about 600,000 clones, 95% to 98% occurring once; the ten biggest clones make up approximately 0.3%. CD45RO-negative, CCR7-selected cells formed the naive CD8 fraction, which excluded terminally differentiated effector memory CD45RA+ cells. V lost 4 bases and J 7 bases, leaving 13 bases between the germline ends. The CDR3 is 13 residues long. The germline gives CDR1 SGHTA, CDR2 FQGNSA. Study observations and caveats: Generation probabilities were higher for clonotypes shared across all four sorted-subset donors than for unshared ones.

This chain links TRBV7-2 with TRBJ2-5, with D maybe TRBD2 (5 bases). The sample taken for sequencing was naive CD8+ T cells sorted from blood. The TCR was taken from a man under 40 in good health. Here the CDR3 DNA reads TGTGCCAGCAGCTACGGCACTGGAGGGACCCAGTACTTC. Translation gives CASSYGTGGTQYF.